The 32 T cell receptor beta chains below all came from one sample that was sequenced in a study of blood T cell repertoires in COVID-19. Libraries were prepared by immunoSEQ multiplex PCR; TCRdb keeps only in-frame clonotypes and omits some of them. The table records some 160,000 clones, more than 65% of them present only once. Sample: peripheral blood. These receptors were taken from a woman older than 75 with acute or convalescent COVID-19.

The chain couples TRBV6-5 to TRBJ1-1; maybe TRBD1 (6 bases). There are 11 residues in the CDR3. V lost 8 bases and J lost 6, with 10 bases in between. Germline V CDR1 and CDR2: MNHEY, SVGAGI. CDR3 region: CASAQGPEAFF. The DNA of the CDR3 is TGTGCCAGCGCACAGGGCCCTGAAGCTTTCTTT.

The chain links TRBV6-5 to TRBJ1-1, with a possible D match to TRBD1 (6 bases). Germline V gives CDR1 MNHEY, CDR2 SVGAGI. V lost 5 bases and J 6 bases, leaving 10 bases between the germline ends. CDR3 length equals 12 residues. The CDR3 DNA follows: TGTGCCAGCAGTACAGGGAAATCTGAAGCTTTCTTT. Its translation is CASSTGKSEAFF.

This clone was counted only a few times. The chain combines TRBV2 with TRBJ2-7, with 10 bases identical to TRBD1. The V segment lost 6 bases and the J segment 7 bases; nucleotides outside the gene matches: 9. Germline CDR1 is SNHLY and CDR2 is FYNNEI. The CDR3 length is 14 residues. CDR3 residues: CASSSGTGVDEQYF. The CDR3 region has the DNA TGTGCCAGCAGCTCCGGGACAGGGGTGGATGAGCAGTACTTC.

The chain carries TRBV7-2 and TRBJ2-2; D is perhaps TRBD2 (6 bases). Germline V gene data show CDR1 as SGHTA and CDR2 as FQGNSA. The CDR3 contains 15 residues. V was pared by 3 bases and J by 6 bases, with 14 bases between. The CDR3 loop reads CASSFREVGAGELFF. CDR3 nucleotides: TGTGCCAGCAGCTTTAGGGAGGTGGGGGCCGGGGAGCTGTTTTTT.

The J gene is TRBJ2-1, the V gene TRBV5-1, with 10 bases identical to TRBD2. This CDR3 is 15 amino acids long. Germline CDR1 SGHRS, CDR2 YFSETQ. Trimming at V came to 5 bases and at J to 5 bases, leaving 7 bases not matched to a gene. Written as DNA, the CDR3 is TGCGCCAGCAGGATCGGGACTAGCGCTGACAATGAGCAGTTCTTC. Protein sequence: CASRIGTSADNEQFF.

The J gene is TRBJ1-1, the V gene TRBV6-5, with D possibly matching TRBD1 (6 bases). The length of the CDR3 is 13 residues. V was clipped by 5 bases and J by 5 bases, with 12 bases between them. The germline CDR1 and CDR2 sequences are MNHEY and SVGAGI. The CDR3: CASSLLGGTEAFF. CDR3 DNA: TGTGCCAGCAGTCTCTTAGGGGGAACTGAAGCTTTCTTT.

The J gene is TRBJ1-5, the V gene TRBV19; no definite D call. Germline lookup yields CDR1 LNHDA and CDR2 SQIVND (reference sequence). Between the trimmed V and J ends, which lost 4 bases and 3 bases, there was a span of 10 bases. CDR3 length equals 14 residues. The CDR3, as DNA: TGTGCCAGTAGTACACGGGATTTCAATCAGCCCCAGCATTTT. As protein: CASSTRDFNQPQHF.

The chain links TRBV5-1 to TRBJ2-7, with TRBD2 matching over 8 bases. The junction had 4 bases not matched to a gene; V was cut back by 5 bases and J by 0 bases. Germline values: CDR1 SGHRS, CDR2 YFSETQ. This CDR3 is 14 amino acids long. This CDR3 is CASRAGTSSYEQYF. The CDR3 DNA is TGCGCCAGCAGAGCCGGGACTAGCTCCTACGAGCAGTACTTC.

The genes are TRBV2 and TRBJ1-5; possible D gene TRBD1, 5 bases. Trimming took off 6 bases at V and 0 bases at J, with 12 bases between the two ends. Per the germline V gene, CDR1 is SNHLY and CDR2 is FYNNEI. The CDR3 extends over 15 amino acids. The CDR3 coding sequence is TGTGCCAGCAGGCCAGGGTCAGCTAGCAATCAGCCCCAGCATTTT. As protein: CASRPGSASNQPQHF.

V usage is TRBV18 and J usage is TRBJ2-7; 7 bases line up with TRBD1. J lost 1 base, V lost 3 bases, and 9 bases had no gene match. The germline gives CDR1 KGHSH, CDR2 LQKENI. The CDR3 length is 16 residues. The chain's CDR3 is CASSPPGQRTSYEQYF. Written as DNA, the CDR3 is TGTGCCAGCTCACCCCCGGGACAGAGAACTTCCTACGAGCAGTACTTC.

This chain uses TRBV6-1 with TRBJ1-1; 8 bases are a match to TRBD1. From germline, CDR1 is MNHNS and CDR2 SASEGT. The CDR3 is made up of 16 amino acids. With 3 bases clipped from V and 0 bases from J, the junction kept 6 bases outside the gene matches. CDR3 nucleotide sequence: TGTGCCAGCAGTGATTCGACAGGGGCCATGAACACTGAAGCTTTCTTT. This translates into CASSDSTGAMNTEAFF.

The V call is TRBV19, the J call TRBJ2-7; 7 bases align to TRBD2. Losses at the gene ends were 9 bases for V and 3 bases for J; bases not matched to a gene: 8. From germline, CDR1 is LNHDA and CDR2 SQIVND (reference sequence). The CDR3 is 13 amino acids. CDR3 residues: CASGPGTIYEQYF. CDR3 in DNA: TGTGCCAGCGGCCCGGGGACTATCTACGAGCAGTACTTC. Full variable domain (rest looked up from reference TRBV19 and TRBJ2-7): DGGITQSPKYLFRKEGQNVTLSCEQNLNHDAMYWYRQDPGQGLRLIYYSQIVNDFQKGDIAEGYSVSREKKESFPLTVTSAQKNPTAFYLCASGPGTIYEQYFGPGTRLTVT.

The chain recombines TRBV19 with TRBJ2-2, with 10 bases matching TRBD1. CDR3 length equals 16 residues. Per the germline V gene, CDR1 is LNHDA and CDR2 is SQIVND (reference sequence). With 4 bases clipped from V and 5 bases from J, the junction kept 7 bases outside the gene matches. CDR3 residues: CASSKGQGQGTGELFF. In DNA, the CDR3 is TGTGCCAGTAGTAAGGGCCAGGGACAGGGGACCGGGGAGCTGTTTTTT.

The genes are TRBV2 and TRBJ1-5; D remains ambiguous. Germline V lookup: CDR1 SNHLY, CDR2 FYNNEI. Trimming stripped 8 bases from V and 1 base from J, with 9 bases between. The CDR3 consists of 13 residues. This CDR3 reads CASGGSSNQPQHF. The CDR3 nucleotides read TGTGCCAGCGGAGGGAGCAGCAATCAGCCCCAGCATTTT.

V and J are TRBV2 and TRBJ2-1; no clear D gene. Trimming cost V 3 bases and J 9 bases, with 15 bases left between them. The germline V gene has CDR1 SNHLY and CDR2 FYNNEI. CDR3 size: 14 residues. DNA of the CDR3: TGTGCCAGCAGTGAGTTGCAGCCTACGGGTGAGCAGTTCTTC. The encoded protein is CASSELQPTGEQFF.

V gene TRBV11-1 combines with J gene TRBJ1-4; D remains ambiguous. CDR3 length: 13 amino acids. CDR1 is SGHAT and CDR2 is FQDESV in the germline V gene (reference sequence). V was pared by 3 bases and J by 8 bases, with 10 bases between. The CDR3 here is CASSFLGGEKLFF. CDR3 bases: TGTGCCAGCAGCTTTTTGGGAGGGGAAAAACTGTTTTTT.

Only a few counts were recorded for this clone. The V gene is TRBV20-1, the J gene TRBJ1-2; TRBD1 agrees at 7 bases. The V segment lost 6 bases and the J segment 5 bases; nucleotides outside the gene matches: 9. There are 13 residues in the CDR3. Germline values: CDR1 DFQATT, CDR2 SNEGSKA (reference sequence). CDR3: CSASQGDRYGYTF. The DNA for the CDR3 is TGCAGTGCGAGTCAGGGGGATCGATATGGCTACACCTTC.

The CDR3 protein is CASSISQGLNYGYTF. DNA of the CDR3: TGTGCCAGTAGTATTAGCCAGGGGCTTAACTATGGCTACACCTTC. The V gene is TRBV19, the J gene TRBJ1-2; possibly TRBD1 for D (6 bases). V was cut by 3 bases and J by 1 base, with 12 bases left in between. CDR1 LNHDA and CDR2 SQIVND come from the germline V gene (reference sequence). The CDR3 covers 15 residues.

This clone has more than one count but fewer than ten. The CDR3 protein is CASSRTDTQYF. Written as DNA, the CDR3 is TGTGCCAGCAGCCGTACAGATACGCAGTATTTT. V gene TRBV5-6 combines with J gene TRBJ2-3; D not resolved. CDR3 length: 11 amino acids. V gave up 4 bases and J gave up 3 bases, with 3 bases separating them. The germline CDR1 and CDR2 sequences are SGHDT and YYEEEE.

The V gene is TRBV3-1 (or the pseudogene TRBV3-2), the J gene TRBJ1-4; TRBD1 agrees at 7 bases. Per germline, CDR1 LGHDT and CDR2 YNNKEL (reference sequence). V gave up 4 bases and J gave up 4 bases; unmatched junction bases: 9. The CDR3 length is 16 residues. CDR3 DNA: TGTGCCAGCAGCCCCAGATGGGGACAGAGTAATGAAAAACTGTTTTTT. Residues: CASSPRWGQSNEKLFF.

The V and J genes are TRBV18 and TRBJ1-1, with D unresolved. CDR3 length equals 13 residues. The germline CDR1 and CDR2 sequences are KGHSH and LQKENI. Trimming took 2 bases from V and 6 from J, leaving 10 bases between them. The CDR3 spells CASSPIEFAEAFF. CDR3 DNA: TGTGCCAGCTCACCAATTGAGTTCGCTGAAGCTTTCTTT. Together with reference TRBV18 and TRBJ1-1, the CDR3 gives the full variable domain: NAGVMQNPRHLVRRRGQEARLRCSPMKGHSHVYWYRQLPEEGLKFMVYLQKENIIDESGMPKERFSAEFPKEGPSILRIQQVVRGDSAAYFCASSPIEFAEAFFGQGTRLTVV.

This clone was detected a few times. Its ends do not fully match the called genes, so a read error is possible. The rearrangement uses TRBV7-2 and TRBJ1-2; D is undetermined. Germline lookup yields CDR1 SGHTA and CDR2 FQGNSA. This CDR3 comprises 13 residues. The CDR3 nucleotides are TGTGCCAGCAGTTTAGGCGGGCGGGATGGCTACACCTTC. It specifies CASSLGGRDGYTF.

The sample holds a few counts of this clone. V and J are TRBV6-5 and TRBJ2-7, with 12 bases identical to TRBD2. After removal of 4 bases from V and 2 bases from J, the junction contained 3 bases not matched to a gene. Germline-derived CDR1 and CDR2 are MNHEY and SVGAGI. This CDR3 comprises 15 residues. Here the CDR3 reads CASSSRLAGAYEQYF. CDR3 nucleotide sequence: TGTGCCAGCAGTTCCCGACTAGCGGGAGCCTACGAGCAGTACTTC.

The rearrangement links TRBV5-1 to TRBJ1-1, with a tentative D call TRBD1 (6 bases). There are 14 residues in the CDR3. Germline V lookup: CDR1 SGHRS, CDR2 YFSETQ. V was trimmed by 1 base and J by 3 bases, leaving 10 bases between them. The CDR3 bases are TGCGCCAGCAGCTTGTCACAGGGTGACACTGAAGCTTTCTTT. Translated, it gives CASSLSQGDTEAFF.

The chain uses TRBV5-5 and TRBJ2-2, with D perhaps TRBD2 (5 bases). Deletions cut 1 base from V and 4 bases from J, with 11 bases between. The CDR3 spans 15 residues. Per the germline V gene, CDR1 is SGHKS and CDR2 is YYEKEE (reference sequence). CDR3 coding DNA: TGTGCCAGCAGCTTGCGAGGGTCCGGCACCGGGGAGCTGTTTTTT. Its protein is CASSLRGSGTGELFF.

The V and J genes are TRBV18 and TRBJ1-4; 9 bases map to TRBD1. V lost 4 bases to trimming and J lost 7 bases; unmatched junction nucleotides: 4. CDR3 length equals 14 residues. Germline CDR1 KGHSH, CDR2 LQKENI. The CDR3 spells CASSLDRGTEKLFF. DNA for the CDR3: TGTGCCAGCTCACTCGACAGGGGGACTGAAAAACTGTTTTTT.

The chain has TRBV7-9 and TRBJ1-4; tentatively, D is TRBD1 (5 bases). Germline V gene sequence: CDR1 SEHNR, CDR2 FQNEAQ (reference sequence). Trimming left V 1 base short and J 5 bases short, with 11 bases between. CDR3 size: 15 residues. CDR3 residues: CASSLDAGGNEKLFF. For the CDR3, the DNA is TGTGCCAGCAGCTTAGACGCGGGGGGGAATGAAAAACTGTTTTTT. Looking up the rest from reference TRBV7-9 and TRBJ1-4 gives the full variable domain: DTGVSQNPRHKITKRGQNVTFRCDPISEHNRLYWYRQTLGQGPEFLTYFQNEAQLEKSRLLSDRFSAERPKGSFSTLEIQRTEQGDSAMYLCASSLDAGGNEKLFFGSGTQLSVL.

The genes are TRBV4-1 and TRBJ1-5, with 12 bases aligning to TRBD1. The CDR3 is 19 residues long. With V trimmed by 1 base and J by 4 bases, 11 bases remained unmatched. Germline V gives CDR1 MGHRA, CDR2 YSYEKL. Written as DNA, the CDR3 is TGCGCCAGCAGCCAAGTTAGGGACAGGGGGCGTTTCCTGAATCAGCCCCAGCATTTT. Translation: CASSQVRDRGRFLNQPQHF.

This clone was detected only a few times. The genes are TRBV4-1 and TRBJ1-1; D is perhaps TRBD1 (6 bases). The germline V gene encodes CDR1 MGHRA and CDR2 YSYEKL. This CDR3 spans 15 amino acids. With 4 bases removed from V and 8 bases from J, the gap between germline ends came to 20 bases. CDR3 nucleotides: TGCGCCAGCAGCCGGGACGGGACACTAGGGGAGGAAGCTTTCTTT. Protein: CASSRDGTLGEEAFF.

A single count supports this clone. The chain uses TRBV19 and TRBJ1-2; a weak D match, TRBD1 (5 bases). V shed 6 bases and J shed 8 bases, with 19 bases lying between them. The germline CDR1 and CDR2 sequences are LNHDA and SQIVND (reference sequence). The CDR3 consists of 14 residues. The CDR3 here is CASRPSSGGGGYTF. Here the CDR3 DNA reads TGTGCCAGTAGACCCTCGTCGGGGGGTGGAGGCTACACCTTC.

The rearrangement uses TRBV5-1 and TRBJ2-2, with a possible D match to TRBD1 (6 bases). Germline-derived CDR1 and CDR2 are SGHRS and YFSETQ. With 1 base removed from V and 0 bases from J, the gap between germline ends came to 10 bases. The CDR3 totals 16 residues. The CDR3 nucleotides read TGCGCCAGCAGCTTGAACAGGGCAACGAACACCGGGGAGCTGTTTTTT. It encodes CASSLNRATNTGELFF.

The chain employs TRBV7-8 and TRBJ2-2, with D perhaps matching TRBD2 (5 bases). Per the germline V gene, CDR1 is SGHVS and CDR2 is FQNEAQ. V lost 1 base and J lost 6, with 9 bases in between. The CDR3 has 14 residues. The CDR3 loop is CASSLVSGSGELFF. The CDR3 coding sequence is TGTGCCAGCAGCTTAGTAAGCGGCTCCGGGGAGCTGTTTTTT.